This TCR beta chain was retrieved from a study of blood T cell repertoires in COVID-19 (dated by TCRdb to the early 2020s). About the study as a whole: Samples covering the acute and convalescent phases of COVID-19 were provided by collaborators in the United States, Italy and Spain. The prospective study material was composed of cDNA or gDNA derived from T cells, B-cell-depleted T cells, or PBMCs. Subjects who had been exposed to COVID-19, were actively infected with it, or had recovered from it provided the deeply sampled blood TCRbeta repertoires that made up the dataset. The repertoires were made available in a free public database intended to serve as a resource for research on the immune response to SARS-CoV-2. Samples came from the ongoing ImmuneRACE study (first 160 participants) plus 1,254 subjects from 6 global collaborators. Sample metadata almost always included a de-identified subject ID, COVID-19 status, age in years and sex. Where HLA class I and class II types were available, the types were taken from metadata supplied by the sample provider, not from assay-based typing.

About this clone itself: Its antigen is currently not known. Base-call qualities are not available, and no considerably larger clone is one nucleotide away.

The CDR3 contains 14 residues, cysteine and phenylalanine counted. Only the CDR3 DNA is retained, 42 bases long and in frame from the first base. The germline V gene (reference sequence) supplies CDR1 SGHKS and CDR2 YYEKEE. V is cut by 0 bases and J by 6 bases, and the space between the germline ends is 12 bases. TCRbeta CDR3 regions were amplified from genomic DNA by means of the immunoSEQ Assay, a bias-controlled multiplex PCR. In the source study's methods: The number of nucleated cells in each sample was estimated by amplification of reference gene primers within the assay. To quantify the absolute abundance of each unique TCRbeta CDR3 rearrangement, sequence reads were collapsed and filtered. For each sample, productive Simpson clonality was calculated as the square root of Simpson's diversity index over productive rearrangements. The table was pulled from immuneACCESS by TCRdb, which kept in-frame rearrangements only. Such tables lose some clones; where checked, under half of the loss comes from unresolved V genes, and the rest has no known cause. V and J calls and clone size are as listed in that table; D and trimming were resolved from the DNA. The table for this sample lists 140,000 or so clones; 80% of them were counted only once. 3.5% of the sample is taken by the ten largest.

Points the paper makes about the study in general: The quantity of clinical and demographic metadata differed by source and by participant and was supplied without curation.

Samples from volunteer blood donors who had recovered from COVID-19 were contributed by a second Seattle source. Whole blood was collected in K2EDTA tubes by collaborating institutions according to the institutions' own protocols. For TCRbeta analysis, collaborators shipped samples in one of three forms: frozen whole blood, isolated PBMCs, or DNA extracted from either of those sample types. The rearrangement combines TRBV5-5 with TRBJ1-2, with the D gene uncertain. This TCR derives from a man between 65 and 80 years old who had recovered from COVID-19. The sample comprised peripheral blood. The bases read TGTGCCAGCAGCTTGGTACGGGTCCGGGATGGCTACACCTTC. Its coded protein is CASSLVRVRDGYTF. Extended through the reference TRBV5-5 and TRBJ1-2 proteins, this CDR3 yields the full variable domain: DAGVTQSPTHLIKTRGQQVTLRCSPISGHKSVSWYQQVLGQGPQFIFQYYEKEERGRGNFPDRFSARQFPNYSSELNVNALLLGDSALYLCASSLVRVRDGYTFGSGTRLTVV.